The entry below gives a single TCR beta chain sequence along with its context. This clonotype is medium-sized (0.01 to 0.1%). Its binding antigen is unknown. Per-base qualities were not stored, and no clone one base away is much larger. The sample originates from a study of tumor-infiltrating lymphocytes in oesophageal squamous cell carcinoma (TCRdb year 2016). Receptor amplification or capture employed PCR. The sequencer was an Illumina HiSeq 2000. TCRdb reran the public reads through fastp at Q25 and MiXCR, keeping productive beta chains. Rows with one shared CDR3 protein collapse into an entry with the most common genes and DNA. The sample table contains 6,200 or so distinct CDR3 sequences; only one count was recorded for 15% of them. Of the sample, over 20% is held by the ten largest clones. From the germline V gene, CDR1 is MNHNS and CDR2 is SASEGT. V is shortened by 11 bases, J by 5 bases, and the region joining them spans 18 bases. The CDR3 has 13 amino acids, counting the end cysteine and phenylalanine. Only CDR3 DNA remains: 39 bases, in frame from the first base.

The receptor comes from a male donor with esophageal squamous cell carcinoma. The chain was built from TRBV6-1 and TRBJ2-5; the D segment could be TRBD1, given 6 matching bases. Sequencing used normal esophageal tissue next to the tumor. The nucleotide sequence is given as TGTGCCGGAACTTCGACAGGCGGGGAGACCCAGTACTTC. It is translated as CAGTSTGGETQYF.